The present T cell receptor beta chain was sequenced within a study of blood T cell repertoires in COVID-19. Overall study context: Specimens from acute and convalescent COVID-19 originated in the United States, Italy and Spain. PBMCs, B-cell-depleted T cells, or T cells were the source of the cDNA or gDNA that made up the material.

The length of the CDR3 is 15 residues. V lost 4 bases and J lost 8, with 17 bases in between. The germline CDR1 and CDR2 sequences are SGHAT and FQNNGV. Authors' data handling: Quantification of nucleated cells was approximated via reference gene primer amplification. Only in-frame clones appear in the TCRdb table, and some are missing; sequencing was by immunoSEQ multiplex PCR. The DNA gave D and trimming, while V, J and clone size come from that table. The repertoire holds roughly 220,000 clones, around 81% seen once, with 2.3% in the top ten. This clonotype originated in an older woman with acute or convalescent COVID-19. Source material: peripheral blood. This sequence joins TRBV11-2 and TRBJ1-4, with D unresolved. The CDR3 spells CASSSIRGKGEKLFF. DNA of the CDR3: TGTGCCAGCAGCTCTATACGGGGAAAAGGGGAAAAACTGTTTTTT.